This TCR beta chain was sequenced in a study of spatial heterogeneity in lung cancer. Points from the study as a whole: The study found that expanded intratumoral alpha and beta TCR counts tracked tumor mutation counts.

Using its own MiXCR run on the 5' RACE reads, TCRdb lists one record per CDR3 protein. The sample lists thousands of distinct CDR3 sequences; approximately 11% were seen once. The CDR3 contains 18 residues. V shed 1 base and J shed 2 bases, with 20 bases lying between them. In germline, CDR1 is LGHDT, CDR2 YNNKEL (reference sequence). This clonotype has more than one count but fewer than ten. Its antigen is undetermined. The time point: sample taken at primary tumor resection. This chain joins TRBV3-1 and TRBJ2-5; possible D gene TRBD2, 5 bases. The receptor comes from a female donor with early-stage non-small cell lung cancer. This specimen was lung tumor tissue, taken at surgery. CDR3 sequence (DNA): TGTGCCAGCAGCCAAGTCCCCGCTAGCAGTGGTGCACAAGAGACCCAGTACTTC. This gives the protein CASSQVPASSGAQETQYF.